Sequencing of this TCR beta chain was carried out in a study of control samples from healthy donors and cancer patients. This CDR3 is 14 amino acids long. Per the germline V gene, CDR1 is SGHTA and CDR2 is FQGNSA. V lost 3 bases and J lost 1, with 9 bases in between. The table came from immunoSEQ multiplex PCR; TCRdb's copy has only in-frame clones and leaves some out. The repertoire consists of 35,000 to 45,000 clones, with less than 85% occurring once and the leading ten covering about 50%. The sequenced sample was blood. This sequence originates from a man in his 60s in good health. The chain recombines TRBV7-2 with TRBJ1-1; perhaps TRBD1 as D (5 bases). Written as DNA, the CDR3 is TGTGCCAGCAGCTTGATGGGGCGGAACACTGAAGCTTTCTTT. Translating gives CASSLMGRNTEAFF.